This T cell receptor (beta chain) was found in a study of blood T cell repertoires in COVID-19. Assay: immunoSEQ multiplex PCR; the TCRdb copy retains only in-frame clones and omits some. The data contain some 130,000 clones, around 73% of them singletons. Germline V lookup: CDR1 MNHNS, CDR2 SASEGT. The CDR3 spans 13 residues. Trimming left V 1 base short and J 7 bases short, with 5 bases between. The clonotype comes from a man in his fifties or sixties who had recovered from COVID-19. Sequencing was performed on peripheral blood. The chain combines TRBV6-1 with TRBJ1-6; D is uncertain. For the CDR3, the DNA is TGTGCCAGCAGTGAAGTAGAAAATTCACCCCTCCACTTT. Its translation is CASSEVENSPLHF.